There are a few counts of the clone carrying this TCR beta chain. The antigen is not known. J lost 3 bases, V lost 4 bases, and 8 bases had no gene match. This CDR3 spans 15 amino acids. The V gene's germline CDR1 is MGHDK and CDR2 SYGVNS. This sample stems from a study of blood T cells in healthy people across ages. Study in general: Template switching recovered approximately one barcoded beta molecule for every two T cells.

General observations from the study: Per million T cells, the diversity of TCR beta decreased roughly linearly as age advanced. A greater number of naive CD4+ cells and higher diversity distinguished long-lived donors from aged donors.

Sample-barcoded 5' priming and a J-beta primer mix drove a second PCR of 7 to 11 cycles. Using its own MiXCR run on the 5' RACE reads, TCRdb lists one record per CDR3 protein. The table shows 1,500,000 or so distinct CDR3 sequences, with 42% occurring only once. Sequenced sample: blood. This chain uses TRBV25-1 with TRBJ1-2, with 7 bases that match TRBD1. This TCR came from a woman in her late teens or twenties in good health. The CDR3 region has the DNA TGTGCCAGCAGTGTCGGACAGGCCGGAGACTATGGCTACACCTTC. Translating it yields CASSVGQAGDYGYTF.